The 16 T cell receptor beta chains in this list originate from one sample, sequenced in a study of shared clonotypes between healthy human individuals. Repertoires were generated with immunoSEQ multiplex PCR, while TCRdb's copy carries only in-frame clones and drops some. This sample yields about a million clones, of which 70% to 85% are seen a single time; approximately 1.5% belongs to the top ten. Sequenced: memory CD4+ T cells sorted from blood. The subset here: CD45RA-negative fraction. These TCRs come from a young man in good health.

The chain employs TRBV29-1 and TRBJ2-2, with a weak D call TRBD2 (5 bases). Germline V CDR1 and CDR2: SQVTM, ANQGSEA. The length of the CDR3 is 14 residues. Trimming took 4 bases from V and 5 from J, leaving 14 bases between them. CDR3: CSVGSGVYTGELFF. CDR3 DNA sequence: TGCAGCGTTGGTTCCGGGGTGTATACCGGGGAGCTGTTTTTT.

The chain carries TRBV29-1 and TRBJ2-1, with D tentatively TRBD2 (5 bases). This CDR3 comprises 18 residues. The germline CDR1 and CDR2 sequences are SQVTM and ANQGSEA. Trimming left V 6 bases short and J 0 bases short, with 24 bases between. The CDR3 here is CSVDVEGRRGSSYNEQFF. CDR3 nucleotide sequence: TGCAGCGTCGACGTTGAGGGTCGGCGAGGGAGCTCCTACAATGAGCAGTTCTTC.

CDR3 residues: CASSLLGGSAGELFF. CDR3 coding DNA: TGCGCCAGCAGTCTGTTGGGGGGGTCAGCCGGGGAGCTGTTTTTT. The chain links TRBV4-1 to TRBJ2-2; 7 nucleotides agree with TRBD2. The CDR3 extends over 15 amino acids. The J segment lost 6 bases and the V segment lost 6 bases, leaving 10 bases of the junction unmatched. Germline V gene lookup returns CDR1 MGHRA and CDR2 YSYEKL.

J is TRBJ2-3 and V is TRBV6-1; perhaps D is TRBD1 or TRBD2 (5 bases each). With 6 bases removed from V and 6 bases from J, the gap between germline ends came to 16 bases. There are 14 residues in the CDR3. Germline loops: CDR1 MNHNS, CDR2 SASEGT. CDR3 sequence reads: CASRQVGTGDTQYF. CDR3 nucleotides: TGTGCCAGCAGGCAAGTCGGGACGGGGGATACGCAGTATTTT.

The chain couples TRBV5-6 to TRBJ2-1, with a weak D call TRBD2 (6 bases). The CDR3 has 12 amino acids. V lost 3 bases, J lost 9 bases, and 10 bases lay in between. Germline values: CDR1 SGHDT, CDR2 YYEEEE. As DNA, the CDR3 is TGTGCCAGCAGCTGGGCAGCGGGTGAGCAGTTCTTC. Translating it yields CASSWAAGEQFF.

The chain's CDR3 is CTSTPRDSGRPPGEQYF. As DNA, the CDR3 is TGCACCAGCACCCCGAGAGATAGCGGGAGACCACCGGGGGAGCAGTACTTC. The chain joins TRBV1 to TRBJ2-7; the DNA was not compared with TRBD2, the D call given in the table. TRBV1 is shown as a pseudogene. This CDR3 region has 17 residues.

This clone was counted only a few times. V and J are TRBV28 and TRBJ1-2; D gene ambiguous. The CDR3 has 15 amino acids. V shed 2 bases and J shed 1 base, with 11 bases lying between them. Germline V CDR1 and CDR2: MDHEN, SYDVKM. The CDR3 here is CASSLAAGGNYGYTF. For the CDR3, the DNA is TGTGCCAGCAGTTTAGCGGCGGGCGGTAACTATGGCTACACCTTC.

The chain has TRBV25-1 and TRBJ2-1, with 10 bases aligning to TRBD2. Germline lookup yields CDR1 MGHDK and CDR2 SYGVNS. V dropped 6 bases and J dropped 6; count of bases not matched to a gene: 8. The CDR3 contains 15 residues. This CDR3 reads CASSGASGRFNEQFF. The DNA for the CDR3 is TGTGCCAGCAGCGGGGCTAGCGGGAGATTCAATGAGCAGTTCTTC.

The chain uses TRBV19 and TRBJ1-1; no firm D call. Trimming removed 5 bases at V and 1 base at J, with 14 bases between. The CDR3 is 15 amino acids. Germline values: CDR1 LNHDA, CDR2 SQIVND (reference sequence). CDR3 nucleotides: TGTGCCAGTAGTGAGTCGAGGCGGAGGAACACTGAAGCTTTCTTT. Protein sequence: CASSESRRRNTEAFF.

The chain employs TRBV28 and TRBJ1-2, with a tentative D call TRBD1 (6 bases). Germline V gene lookup returns CDR1 MDHEN and CDR2 SYDVKM. V lost 5 bases and J lost 6, with 22 bases in between. This CDR3 spans 16 amino acids. This CDR3 is CASSPRAGRGSNGYTF. CDR3 nucleotide sequence: TGTGCCAGCAGTCCAAGGGCCGGGAGGGGGTCCAATGGCTACACCTTC.

The CDR3 protein is CAWSSSFEDTQYF. The DNA of the CDR3 is TGTGCCTGGAGTTCCTCATTCGAAGATACGCAGTATTTT. The chain carries TRBV30 and TRBJ2-3, with unresolved D. The CDR3 is 13 residues long. Germline loops: CDR1 GTSNPN, CDR2 SVGIG (reference sequence). The V end lost 2 bases, the J end lost 5 bases, and 11 bases lay between the germline ends.

A few counts support this clone. This CDR3 reads CASSGGRDPGAFF. The CDR3 bases are TGTGCCAGCAGCGGAGGACGTGATCCTGGGGCTTTCTTT. The genes are TRBV5-5 and TRBJ1-1; D gene unclear. CDR1 and CDR2 from the germline V gene are SGHKS and YYEKEE (reference sequence). The CDR3 is 13 residues long. V dropped 4 bases and J dropped 11 bases, with 18 bases sitting between them.

This chain uses TRBV30 with TRBJ1-3; possibly TRBD1 for D (5 bases). The CDR3 consists of 16 residues. Germline V CDR1 and CDR2: GTSNPN, SVGIG (reference sequence). V was cut by 2 bases and J by 0 bases, with 14 bases left in between. In DNA, the CDR3 is TGTGCCTGGAGTACGTCCCGGACAAGCTCTGGAAACACCATATATTTT. Translation gives CAWSTSRTSSGNTIYF.

The chain is built from TRBV27 and TRBJ2-1; possibly TRBD2 for D (6 bases). Germline V gene lookup returns CDR1 MNHEY and CDR2 SMNVEV (reference sequence). CDR3 length: 14 amino acids. V was trimmed by 8 bases and J by 5 bases, leaving 16 bases between them. CDR3: CASLSHSGNNEQFF. The CDR3 DNA sequence: TGTGCCAGCCTTTCACATAGCGGCAACAATGAGCAGTTCTTC.

J is TRBJ2-7 and V is TRBV6-5; D uncertain. CDR1 MNHEY and CDR2 SVGAGI come from the germline V gene. The CDR3 consists of 14 residues. Between the trimmed V and J ends, which lost 0 bases and 3 bases, there was a span of 9 bases. In DNA form, the CDR3 reads TGTGCCAGCAGTTACTCCCCAGTTCTCTACGAGCAGTACTTC. This encodes CASSYSPVLYEQYF.

The chain has TRBV6-1 and TRBJ2-1; D is uncertain. The germline gives CDR1 MNHNS, CDR2 SASEGT. The V gene lost 6 bases and the J gene lost 5 bases, with 14 bases spanning the gap. The CDR3 is 14 residues long. The CDR3 loop reads CASRGNTNHNEQFF. The CDR3 nucleotides read TGTGCCAGCAGGGGAAACACTAACCACAATGAGCAGTTCTTC.